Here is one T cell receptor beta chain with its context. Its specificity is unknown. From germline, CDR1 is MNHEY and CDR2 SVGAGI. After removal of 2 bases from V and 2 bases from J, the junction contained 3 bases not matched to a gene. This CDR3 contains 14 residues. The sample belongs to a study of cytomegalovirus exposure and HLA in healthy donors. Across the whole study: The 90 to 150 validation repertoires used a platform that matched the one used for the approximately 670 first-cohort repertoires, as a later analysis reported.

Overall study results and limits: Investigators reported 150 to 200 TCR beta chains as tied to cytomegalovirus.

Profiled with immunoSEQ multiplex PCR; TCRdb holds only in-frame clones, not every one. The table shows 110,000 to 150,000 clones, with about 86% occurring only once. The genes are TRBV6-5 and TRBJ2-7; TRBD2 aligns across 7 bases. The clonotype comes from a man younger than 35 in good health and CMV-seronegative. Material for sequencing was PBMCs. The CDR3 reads CASSYREGAYEQYF. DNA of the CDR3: TGTGCCAGCAGTTACAGGGAGGGAGCCTACGAGCAGTACTTC.